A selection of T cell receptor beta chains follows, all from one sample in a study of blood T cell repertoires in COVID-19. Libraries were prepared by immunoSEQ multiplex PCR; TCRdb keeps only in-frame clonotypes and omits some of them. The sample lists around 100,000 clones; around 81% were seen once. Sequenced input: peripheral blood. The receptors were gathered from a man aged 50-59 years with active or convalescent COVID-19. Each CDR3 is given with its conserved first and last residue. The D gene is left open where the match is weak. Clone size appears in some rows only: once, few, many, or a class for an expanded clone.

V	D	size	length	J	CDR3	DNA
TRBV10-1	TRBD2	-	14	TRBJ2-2	CASRLAENTGELFF	TGCGCCAGCAGACTAGCGGAGAACACCGGGGAGCTGTTTTTT
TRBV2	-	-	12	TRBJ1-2	CASSAGNYGYTF	TGTGCCAGCAGTGCAGGAAACTATGGCTACACCTTC
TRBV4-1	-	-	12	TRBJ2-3	CASSQAPGRRYF	TGCGCCAGCAGCCAAGCTCCTGGCCGTCGGTATTTT
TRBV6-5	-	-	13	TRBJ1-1	CASTPLGNTEAFF	TGTGCCAGCACTCCCCTAGGGAACACTGAAGCTTTCTTT
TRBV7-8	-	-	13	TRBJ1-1	CASSFTVNTEAFF	TGTGCCAGCAGCTTTACGGTGAACACTGAAGCTTTCTTT
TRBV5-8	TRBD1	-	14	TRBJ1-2	CASSLEDRAGGYTF	TGTGCCAGCAGCTTGGAGGACAGGGCTGGGGGCTACACCTTC
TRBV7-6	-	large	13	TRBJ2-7	CASSLGDFYEQYF	TGTGCCAGCAGCTTAGGGGACTTCTACGAGCAGTACTTC
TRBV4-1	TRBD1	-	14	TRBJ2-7	CASSRGDSDYEQYF	TGCGCCAGCAGCCGTGGGGACAGCGACTACGAGCAGTACTTC
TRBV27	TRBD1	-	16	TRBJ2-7	CASSVTTPNRGDEQYF	TGTGCCAGCAGTGTAACCACTCCCAACAGGGGCGACGAGCAGTACTTC
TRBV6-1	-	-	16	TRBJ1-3	CASSEGGHYSGNTIYF	TGTGCCAGCAGTGAAGGAGGTCACTATTCGGGAAACACCATATATTTT
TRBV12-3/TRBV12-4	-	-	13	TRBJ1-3	CASSLDPSRFVYF	TGTGCCAGCAGTTTAGATCCCTCGCGGTTCGTATATTTT
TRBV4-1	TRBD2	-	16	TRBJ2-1	CASSQVAGEGVDEQFF	TGCGCCAGCAGCCAAGTAGCGGGGGAAGGGGTGGATGAGCAGTTCTTC
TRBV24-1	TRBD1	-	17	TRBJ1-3	CATSDYRGKTIGNTIYF	TGTGCCACCAGTGATTACAGGGGGAAGACCATCGGAAACACCATATATTTT
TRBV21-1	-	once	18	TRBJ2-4	CASTGASGEYLAKNIQYF	TGTGCCAGCACAGGGGCTAGCGGAGAATACTTAGCCAAAAACATTCAGTACTTC
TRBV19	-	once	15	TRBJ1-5	CASSIFLENNQPQHF	TGTGCCAGTAGTATATTTTTAGAGAACAATCAGCCCCAGCATTTT
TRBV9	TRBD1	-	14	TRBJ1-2	CASSTPGQINGYTF	TGTGCCAGCAGCACCCCGGGACAGATCAATGGCTACACCTTC
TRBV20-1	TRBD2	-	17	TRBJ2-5	CSASGHWTSGHQETQYF	TGCAGTGCTAGTGGTCATTGGACTAGCGGGCACCAAGAGACCCAGTACTTC
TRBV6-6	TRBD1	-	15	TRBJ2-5	CASNDGQGSGETQYF	TGTGCCAGCAATGACGGACAGGGGTCGGGAGAGACCCAGTACTTC
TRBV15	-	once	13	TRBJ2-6	CATRYSGANVLTF	TGTGCCACCAGGTACTCTGGGGCCAACGTCCTGACTTTC
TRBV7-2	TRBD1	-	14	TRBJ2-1	CASSGTGPYNEQFF	TGTGCCAGCAGTGGGACAGGGCCCTACAATGAGCAGTTCTTC
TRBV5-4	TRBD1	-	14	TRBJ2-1	CASQPDRATVEQFF	TGTGCCAGCCAACCGGACAGGGCCACAGTTGAGCAGTTCTTC
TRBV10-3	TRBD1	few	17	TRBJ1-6	CAIREKGGGSYNSPLHF	TGTGCCATCAGAGAGAAAGGGGGCGGGTCCTATAATTCACCCCTCCACTTT
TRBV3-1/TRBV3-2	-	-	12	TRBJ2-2	CASSRAGGELFF	TGTGCCAGCAGCCGCGCGGGGGGGGAGCTGTTTTTT
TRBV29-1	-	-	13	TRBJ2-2	CSVRPAGAGELFF	TGCAGCGTTAGACCGGCCGGAGCCGGGGAGCTGTTTTTT
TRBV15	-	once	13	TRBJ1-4	CATSSYRHEKLFF	TGTGCCACCAGCAGCTACAGGCATGAAAAACTGTTTTTT
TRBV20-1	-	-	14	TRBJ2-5	CSASKSGTSETQYF	TGCAGTGCTAGTAAAAGCGGGACATCGGAGACCCAGTACTTC
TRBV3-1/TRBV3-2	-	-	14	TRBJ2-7	CASSRRDAPGGVYF	TGTGCCAGCAGCCGCAGGGATGCCCCCGGAGGGGTGTACTTC
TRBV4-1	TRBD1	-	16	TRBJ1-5	CASSQDPTGGNQPQHF	TGCGCCAGCAGCCAAGATCCCACAGGGGGCAATCAGCCCCAGCATTTT